This T cell receptor (beta chain) was sequenced during a study of blood T cell repertoires in COVID-19. Looking at the study overall: Acute and convalescent COVID-19 samples came from the United States, Italy and Spain. PBMCs, B-cell-depleted T cells, or T cells were the source of the cDNA or gDNA that made up the material.

Original handling: Reference gene primer amplification gave estimated nucleated cell counts. Data came from immunoSEQ multiplex PCR; TCRdb stores just in-frame clones and leaves some out. The D gene and trimming were derived from the DNA, and the V and J assignments and clone size from that table. The sample has some 530,000 clones; approximately 83% are singletons. Germline V gene sequence: CDR1 KGHSY, CDR2 FQNENV. The CDR3 has 14 amino acids. V lost 1 base and J 4 bases, leaving 10 bases between the germline ends. The source of this sequence is a human donor in a cohort sampled during active COVID-19. What was sequenced was peripheral blood. The chain employs TRBV16 and TRBJ1-1; no firm D call. The CDR3 sequence is CASSQLILSTEAFF. The CDR3 DNA reads TGTGCCAGCAGCCAATTAATCCTTTCCACTGAAGCTTTCTTT. The entire variable domain, with the rest obtained from reference TRBV16 and TRBJ1-1, is as follows: GEEVAQTPKHLVRGEGQKAKLYCAPIKGHSYVFWYQQVLKNEFKFLISFQNENVFDETGMPKERFSAKCLPNSPCSLEIQATKLEDSAVYFCASSQLILSTEAFFGQGTRLTVV.